The present entry profiles one TCR beta chain with its context. The antigen is undetermined. Libraries were prepared by immunoSEQ multiplex PCR; TCRdb keeps only in-frame clonotypes and omits some of them. The sample consists of around 65,000 clones, less than 85% of them appearing once. This specimen comes from a study of T cell responses to AZD1222 COVID-19 vaccine. Overall study results and limits: It was only after the peak T cell response that any repertoires were sampled. Females outnumbered males among donors, who were mostly white British; clonal diversity was possibly underestimated.

The germline gives CDR1 SNHLY, CDR2 FYNNEI. This CDR3 is 12 amino acids long. V lost 2 bases and J 6 bases, leaving 7 bases between the germline ends. The sample here was peripheral blood, taken 28 days after the second AZD1222 dose. This TCR came from an adult who received the AZD1222 COVID-19 vaccine. The rearrangement links TRBV2 to TRBJ1-2; D unresolved. CDR3 loop: CASSEQDHGYTF. The CDR3 DNA sequence: TGTGCCAGCAGTGAACAGGATCATGGCTACACCTTC.